The 31 T cell receptor beta chains reported below all come from one sample, sequenced in a study of OX40 agonist ivuxolimab in advanced cancers. The assay was immunoSEQ multiplex PCR, and TCRdb's table has in-frame clones only and misses some. The sample comprises nearly 110,000 clones, approximately 90% of which are singletons, and 1.2% rests with the top ten. This material consisted of CD4+ or CD8+ T cells sorted from blood, taken in a trial of the OX40 agonist ivuxolimab. These receptors all come from an adult with an advanced solid tumor such as melanoma, head and neck, liver or kidney cancer.

This chain links TRBV30 with TRBJ1-2; tentatively, D is TRBD1 (5 bases). The CDR3 contains 13 residues. The germline V and J ends were trimmed by 2 bases and 14 bases, with 21 bases remaining between them. CDR1 GTSNPN and CDR2 SVGIG come from the germline V gene (reference sequence). The CDR3 protein is CAWSPLGPVSETF. CDR3 in DNA: TGTGCCTGGAGTCCACTGGGACCGGTATCGGAGACCTTC.

The rearrangement links TRBV14 to TRBJ2-1; D is unclear. Germline V lookup: CDR1 SGHDN, CDR2 FVKESK. The V end lost 3 bases, the J end lost 14 bases, and 14 bases lay between the germline ends. This CDR3 has 12 amino acids. CDR3 in DNA: TGTGCCAGCAGCCACGTCCCGGGCCGTGAGTTCTTC. Translation: CASSHVPGREFF.

This clone appeared once. The genes are TRBV7-2 and TRBJ2-5; the match to TRBD1 covers 7 bases. TRBJ2-7 matches the DNA end more closely, so the J call is doubtful. The CDR3 loop spans 16 amino acids. CDR1 and CDR2 (germline): SGHTA, FQGNSA. CDR3 residues: CASSLPTGVRSYEQYF. As DNA, the CDR3 is TGTGCCAGCAGCTTACCCACAGGGGTACGATCCTACGAGCAGTACTTC.

The chain employs TRBV2 and TRBJ1-2; 7 nucleotides line up with TRBD1. The ends lost 5 bases at V and 8 bases at J; junction bases unmatched: 14. CDR3 length: 15 amino acids. The germline CDR1 and CDR2 sequences are SNHLY and FYNNEI. The CDR3 region is CASSIFFDREAGYTF. CDR3 sequence (DNA): TGTGCCAGCAGTATCTTCTTCGACAGGGAGGCCGGCTACACCTTC.

The chain combines TRBV27 with TRBJ1-5; D remains unclear. Trimming cost V 2 bases and J 2 bases, with 4 bases left between them. This CDR3 is 13 amino acids long. Looked up from germline, CDR1 is MNHEY and CDR2 is SMNVEV (reference sequence). CDR3 nucleotide sequence: TGTGCCAGCAGTTTAGCCCGCAATCAGCCCCAGCATTTT. Its translation is CASSLARNQPQHF.

This chain joins TRBV19 and TRBJ2-2; D not resolved. Germline CDR1 is LNHDA and CDR2 is SQIVND (reference sequence). The CDR3 has 15 residues. V lost 5 bases, J lost 0 bases, and 10 bases lay in between. CDR3 residues: CASSYDTTNTGELFF. The DNA for the CDR3 is TGTGCCAGTAGTTACGACACCACGAACACCGGGGAGCTGTTTTTT.

This chain uses TRBV6-5 with TRBJ2-5, with D uncertain. The DNA matches TRBJ2-7 better at its end, which makes the J call doubtful. CDR3 length equals 15 residues. Germline V gene lookup returns CDR1 MNHEY and CDR2 SVGAGI. CDR3 region: CASSPPDGHGYEQYF. CDR3 in DNA: TGTGCCAGCAGTCCCCCCGATGGGCACGGTTACGAGCAGTACTTC.

This sequence joins TRBV14 and TRBJ1-1, with unresolved D. Germline CDR1 and CDR2: SGHDN and FVKESK. Trimming pared 4 bases from V and 5 bases from J, leaving 17 bases between. This CDR3 has 15 residues. The CDR3 DNA reads TGTGCCAGCAGCCGCCTTACAGACCCCGGGACTGAAGCTTTCTTT. Its protein product is CASSRLTDPGTEAFF.

The chain combines TRBV19 with TRBJ2-1; TRBD1 aligns across 8 bases. There are 14 residues in the CDR3. J gave up 6 bases and V 7 bases, and 8 bases lay outside the gene matches. From germline, CDR1 is LNHDA and CDR2 SQIVND (reference sequence). CDR3 sequence (DNA): TGTGCCAGTAATGACAGGGGAAGGGGCAATGAGCAGTTCTTC. It codes for CASNDRGRGNEQFF.

V gene TRBV28 combines with J gene TRBJ2-1; D is undetermined. Germline V lookup: CDR1 MDHEN, CDR2 SYDVKM. This CDR3 has 16 residues. Trimming removed 2 bases at V and 2 bases at J, with 13 bases between. CDR3 bases: TGTGCCAGCAGTTTACCCGATACTCGGCCCTACAATGAGCAGTTCTTC. Translation gives CASSLPDTRPYNEQFF. The full variable domain, rest sourced from reference TRBV28 and TRBJ2-1, is DVKVTQSSRYLVKRTGEKVFLECVQDMDHENMFWYRQDPGLGLRLIYFSYDVKMKEKGDIPEGYSVSREKKERFSLILESASTNQTSMYLCASSLPDTRPYNEQFFGPGTRLTVL.

The chain links TRBV9 to TRBJ2-3; the D gene is possibly TRBD2 (5 bases). Trimming took 1 base from V and 3 from J, leaving 18 bases between them. The CDR3 loop spans 17 amino acids. Germline-derived CDR1 and CDR2 are SGDLS and YYNGEE. For the CDR3, the DNA is TGTGCCAGCAGCGTATCTAGTGGGGATTGGAGGACAGATACGCAGTATTTT. Its translation: CASSVSSGDWRTDTQYF. Full variable domain (outside the CDR3, taken from reference TRBV9 and TRBJ2-3): DSGVTQTPKHLITATGQRVTLRCSPRSGDLSVYWYQQSLDQGLQFLIQYYNGEERAKGNILERFSAQQFPDLHSELNLSSLELGDSALYFCASSVSSGDWRTDTQYFGPGTRLTVL.

This chain links TRBV6-1 with TRBJ2-7, with D perhaps matching TRBD1 or TRBD2 (5 bases each). The CDR3 spans 15 residues. The germline V and J ends were trimmed by 7 bases and 2 bases, with 18 bases remaining between them. Germline CDR1 MNHNS, CDR2 SASEGT. This CDR3 reads CASKTVWDRPYEQYF. In nucleotides, the CDR3 is TGTGCCAGCAAAACTGTGTGGGACCGACCCTACGAGCAGTACTTC.

Worth noting for this clone: The same CDR3 arises from other DNA sequences in this sample as well. V is TRBV29-1 and J is TRBJ1-3, with 9 bases aligning to TRBD1. The V gene's germline CDR1 is SQVTM and CDR2 ANQGSEA. J gave up 7 bases and V 5 bases, and 9 bases lay outside the gene matches. The length of the CDR3 is 14 residues. This CDR3 reads CSVSDRGFGNTIYF. The CDR3 coding sequence is TGCAGCGTTTCGGACAGGGGTTTTGGGAACACCATATATTTT.

The V and J genes are TRBV12-5 and TRBJ1-1, with TRBD1 as a possible D gene (5 bases). CDR1 and CDR2 from the germline V gene are LGHNT and FRNRAP. The CDR3 has 13 residues. V was pared by 2 bases and J by 5 bases, with 9 bases between. CDR3 residues: CASGLQGGTEAFF. The CDR3, as DNA: TGTGCTAGTGGTTTGCAGGGAGGGACTGAAGCTTTCTTT. The entire variable domain, with the rest obtained from reference TRBV12-5 and TRBJ1-1, is as follows: DARVTQTPRHKVTEMGQEVTMRCQPILGHNTVFWYRQTMMQGLELLAYFRNRAPLDDSGMPKDRFSAEMPDATLATLKIQPSEPRDSAVYFCASGLQGGTEAFFGQGTRLTVV.

V usage is TRBV28 and J usage is TRBJ2-1; the D call may be TRBD1 or TRBD2 (5 bases each). V was trimmed by 4 bases and J by 14 bases, leaving 12 bases between them. This CDR3 is built from 11 residues. The germline CDR1 and CDR2 sequences are MDHEN and SYDVKM. Here the CDR3 DNA reads TGTGCCAGCAGTTCTCTGGGGCGGGAGTTCTTC. Amino acids: CASSSLGREFF.

This chain joins TRBV7-3 and TRBJ2-5; D is perhaps TRBD2 (5 bases). CDR1 SGHTA and CDR2 FQGTGA come from the germline V gene. Trimming shortened V by 4 bases and J by 2 bases, and 14 bases separated the two germline ends. CDR3 length: 15 amino acids. The CDR3 DNA is TGTGCCAGCAGCTCCAACGGCGGGTTACAAGAGACCCAGTACTTC. Amino acids: CASSSNGGLQETQYF.

This clone was counted a single time. This chain uses TRBV28 with TRBJ2-3; D not resolved. Trimming cost V 5 bases and J 6 bases, with 6 bases left between them. In germline, CDR1 is MDHEN, CDR2 SYDVKM. The CDR3 has 11 amino acids. The CDR3 region has the DNA TGTGCCAGCAGTCCCAGGGATACGCAGTATTTT. It encodes CASSPRDTQYF.

The gene calls are TRBV18 and TRBJ2-4; no clear D. Trimming took off 0 bases at V and 6 bases at J, with 12 bases between the two ends. This CDR3 is 15 amino acids long. Per the germline V gene, CDR1 is KGHSH and CDR2 is LQKENI. For the CDR3, the DNA is TGTGCCAGCTCACCACCGGGGAAGGGCGGAAACATTCAGTACTTC. Amino acid sequence: CASSPPGKGGNIQYF.

V gene TRBV2 combines with J gene TRBJ1-6; D possibly corresponds to TRBD1 (5 bases). The CDR3 has 15 amino acids. Deletions cut 2 bases from V and 4 bases from J, with 9 bases between. Germline V gives CDR1 SNHLY, CDR2 FYNNEI. The CDR3 nucleotides read TGTGCCAGCAGTGAAAACTGGACATATAATTCACCCCTCCACTTT. Protein sequence: CASSENWTYNSPLHF.

CDR3 loop: CASSQGNGRAGETQYF. The CDR3 nucleotides read TGCGCCAGCAGCCAAGGGAACGGGAGGGCCGGAGAGACCCAGTACTTC. This rearrangement joins TRBV4-3 to TRBJ2-5; 8 bases line up with TRBD2. Unmatched junction bases numbered 8, after V lost 1 base and J lost 4 bases. CDR1 is LGHNA and CDR2 is YSLEER in the germline V gene. The CDR3 length is 16 residues.

The chain employs TRBV18 and TRBJ1-1, with no clear D. Per the germline V gene, CDR1 is KGHSH and CDR2 is LQKENI. V was shortened by 3 bases and J by 1 base, with 9 bases between the two germline ends. This CDR3 is built from 14 residues. CDR3 loop: CASSPPGSNTEAFF. The CDR3 DNA reads TGTGCCAGCTCACCCCCCGGGTCGAACACTGAAGCTTTCTTT. Full variable domain (outside the CDR3, taken from reference TRBV18 and TRBJ1-1): NAGVMQNPRHLVRRRGQEARLRCSPMKGHSHVYWYRQLPEEGLKFMVYLQKENIIDESGMPKERFSAEFPKEGPSILRIQQVVRGDSAAYFCASSPPGSNTEAFFGQGTRLTVV.

The V gene is TRBV7-3, the J gene TRBJ2-3; D is ambiguous. CDR3 length equals 14 residues. V lost 0 bases to trimming and J lost 2 bases, with 6 bases between them. CDR1 is SGHTA and CDR2 is FQGTGA in the germline V gene. CDR3 loop: CASSLTSDTDTQYF. The CDR3 nucleotides are TGTGCCAGCAGCTTAACGAGTGACACAGATACGCAGTATTTT.

The gene calls are TRBV29-1 and TRBJ2-7; 12 bases agree with TRBD2. V lost 3 bases to trimming and J lost 2 bases; unmatched junction nucleotides: 8. The CDR3 length is 16 residues. The germline gives CDR1 SQVTM, CDR2 ANQGSEA. The CDR3 bases are TGCAGCGTTGAGGGCCTACTAGCGGGAGGACCCTACGAGCAGTACTTC. This codes for CSVEGLLAGGPYEQYF.

This clone turned up a few times. V gene TRBV5-6 combines with J gene TRBJ2-2; 12 bases fit TRBD2. With V trimmed by 6 bases and J by 8 bases, 17 bases remained unmatched. CDR1 is SGHDT, CDR2 YYEEEE, per germline. CDR3 length: 18 residues. The CDR3 region is CASTVKKASGRASGELFF. The CDR3 DNA follows: TGTGCCAGCACCGTAAAGAAGGCTAGCGGGAGGGCGTCGGGGGAGCTGTTTTTT.

The table lists this clone with a count of one. V gene TRBV13 combines with J gene TRBJ1-2; D is perhaps TRBD1 (5 bases). Germline V CDR1 and CDR2: PRHDT, FYEKMQ (reference sequence). The V gene lost 0 bases and the J gene lost 7 bases, with 9 bases spanning the gap. There are 13 residues in the CDR3. For the CDR3, the DNA is TGTGCCAGCAGCTTAGGGAGGGGATCTGGCTACACCTTC. This sequence encodes CASSLGRGSGYTF.

The V gene is TRBV7-8, the J gene TRBJ1-5, with no clear D. V was clipped by 3 bases and J by 9 bases, with 9 bases between them. This CDR3 contains 12 residues. Germline CDR1 is SGHVS and CDR2 is FQNEAQ. In DNA form, the CDR3 reads TGTGCCAGCAGCTTGGGAGTGGGGCCCCAGCATTTT. Its translation is CASSLGVGPQHF.

This chain links TRBV9 with TRBJ1-2, with D possibly TRBD1 on 5 matching bases. Trimming removed 5 bases at V and 0 bases at J, with 14 bases between. Germline CDR1 reads SGDLS; CDR2 reads YYNGEE. The CDR3 runs to 15 residues. The CDR3 DNA reads TGTGCCAGCAGGCAGGGCTATACAGCTAACTATGGCTACACCTTC. Translating it yields CASRQGYTANYGYTF.

This chain links TRBV6-6 with TRBJ2-7; D is unresolved. CDR3 length: 14 residues. The V end was cut by 0 bases, the J end by 2 bases, with 8 bases between. Germline-derived CDR1 and CDR2 are MNHNY and SVGAGI (reference sequence). The CDR3 protein is CASSYSSGTYEQYF. DNA for the CDR3: TGTGCCAGCAGTTACTCGTCCGGAACCTACGAGCAGTACTTC.

This chain joins TRBV9 and TRBJ2-7; the D is unclear. The CDR3 length is 13 residues. CDR1 and CDR2 from the germline V gene are SGDLS and YYNGEE. V lost 2 bases to trimming and J lost 2 bases, with 8 bases between them. CDR3 in DNA: TGTGCCAGCAGCGTGGCCGACGCCTACGAGCAGTACTTC. Residues: CASSVADAYEQYF.

V and J are TRBV19 and TRBJ1-1, with D possibly matching TRBD1 (6 bases). This CDR3 contains 16 residues. V gave up 7 bases and J gave up 1 base, with 19 bases separating them. Per the germline V gene, CDR1 is LNHDA and CDR2 is SQIVND (reference sequence). The CDR3 protein is CASTGRGASRNTEAFF. Written as DNA, the CDR3 is TGTGCCAGTACCGGGCGGGGGGCGAGCCGGAACACTGAAGCTTTCTTT.

J is TRBJ2-7 and V is TRBV4-2, with 11 bases matching TRBD2. The CDR3 has 15 residues. The ends lost 6 bases at V and 2 bases at J; junction bases unmatched: 6. Per germline, CDR1 LGHNA and CDR2 YNFKEQ. CDR3 sequence (DNA): TGTGCCAGCAGGGATCTAGCGGGGGGTACCTACGAGCAGTACTTC. It codes for CASRDLAGGTYEQYF.